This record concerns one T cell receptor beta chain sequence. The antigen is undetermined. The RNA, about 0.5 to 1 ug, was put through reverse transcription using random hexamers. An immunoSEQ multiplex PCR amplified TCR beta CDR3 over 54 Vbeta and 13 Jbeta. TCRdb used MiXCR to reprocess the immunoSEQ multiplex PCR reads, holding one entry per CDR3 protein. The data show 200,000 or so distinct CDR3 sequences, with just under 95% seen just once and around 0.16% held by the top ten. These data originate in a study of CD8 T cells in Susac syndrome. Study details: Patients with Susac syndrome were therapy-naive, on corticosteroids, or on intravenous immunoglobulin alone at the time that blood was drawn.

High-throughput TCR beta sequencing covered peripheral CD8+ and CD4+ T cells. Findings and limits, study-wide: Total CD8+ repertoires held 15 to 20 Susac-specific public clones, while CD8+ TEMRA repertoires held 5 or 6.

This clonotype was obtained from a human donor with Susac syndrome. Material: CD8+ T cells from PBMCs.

CDR3 protein: CASSTGLPGETQYF. Written as DNA, the CDR3 is TGTGCCAGCAGCACGGGACTTCCCGGGGAGACCCAGTACTTC. The chain recombines TRBV12-3 or TRBV12-4 with TRBJ2-5, with a tentative D call TRBD2 (6 bases). This CDR3 has 14 amino acids. The ends were cut back, 6 bases at V and 5 bases at J, with 16 bases in the middle.